These 17 T cell receptor beta chains came from one sample sequenced in a study of vaccination and CD4 T cells after COVID-19 (dated by TCRdb to the early 2020s). The library relied on PCR. These reads were obtained on an Illumina iSeq 100. TCR sequencing of DNA from cultured CD4+ T cells used the Oncomine TCR Beta short-read assay at the Johns Hopkins FTIC core. TCRdb cleaned the public reads at Q25 with fastp, built clones with MiXCR and kept in-frame beta chains. Each entry merges the rows of one CDR3 protein and shows their most common DNA and genes. The sample table contains roughly 14,000 distinct CDR3 sequences; only one count was recorded for roughly two fifths of them. The ten biggest clones cover roughly 8.7% of the sample. These TCRs' antigens remain unknown. What the treatment or condition label conveys for this sample: roughly ten-day PBMC culture with coronavirus spike peptide pools or control peptides (ViraFEST assay).

The sequenced material came from CD4+ T cells from blood, cultured in vitro. Every receptor here comes from a human donor who had recovered from COVID-19.

The chain carries TRBV19 and TRBJ1-1; maybe TRBD1 (6 bases). Germline V lookup: CDR1 LNHDA, CDR2 SQIVND (reference sequence). Deletions cut 6 bases from V and 0 bases from J, with 14 bases between. CDR3 length: 15 amino acids. CDR3 sequence: CASRVQGGVNTEAFF. The CDR3 bases are TGTGCCAGTAGGGTACAGGGTGGGGTGAACACTGAAGCTTTCTTT.

The chain carries TRBV20-1 and TRBJ1-1; unclear D gene. The CDR3 runs 16 residues. The germline CDR1 and CDR2 sequences are DFQATT and SNEGSKA (reference sequence). Trimming shortened V by 7 bases and J by 2 bases, and 23 bases separated the two germline ends. This CDR3 is CSGGILNFKLNTEAFF. DNA for the CDR3: TGCAGTGGGGGAATCCTCAACTTTAAGCTTAACACTGAAGCTTTCTTT.

This clonotype was observed a few times. V gene TRBV5-4 combines with J gene TRBJ1-1, with 7 positions matching TRBD1. This CDR3 is built from 15 residues. Germline V CDR1 and CDR2: SGHNT, YYREEE (reference sequence). V was pared by 7 bases and J by 2 bases, with 11 bases of the junction left unmatched. The CDR3 loop reads CASLAQGQRNTEAFF. The CDR3 nucleotides are TGTGCCAGCTTAGCGCAGGGACAGAGAAACACTGAAGCTTTCTTT. The whole variable domain, filled in from reference TRBV5-4 and TRBJ1-1, reads ETGVTQSPTHLIKTRGQQVTLRCSSQSGHNTVSWYQQALGQGPQFIFQYYREEENGRGNFPPRFSGLQFPNYSSELNVNALELDDSALYLCASLAQGQRNTEAFFGQGTRLTVV.

This chain connects TRBV24-1 to TRBJ2-5, with 7 bases fitting TRBD1. This CDR3 has 14 residues. In germline, CDR1 is KGHDR, CDR2 SFDVKD. V lost 6 bases, J lost 4 bases, and 7 bases stayed unmatched. CDR3 sequence (DNA): TGTGCCACCAGTAACTCAGGGGGAGCAGAGACCCAGTACTTC. Amino acid sequence: CATSNSGGAETQYF.

Comment on this clonotype: At one end the junction does not follow the germline gene, possibly because of a read error. The chain joins TRBV20-1 to TRBJ2-2; 7 bases agree with TRBD1. CDR1 is DFQATT, CDR2 SNEGSKA, per germline (reference sequence). This CDR3 comprises 16 residues. Here the CDR3 DNA reads TGCAGTGCTAGGAAACCGGGACAGACTAACACCGGGGAGCTGCTTTTT. Translating gives CSARKPGQTNTGELLF.

A few counts support this clonotype. This chain uses TRBV6-5 with TRBJ1-1, with D tentatively TRBD1 (5 bases). V shed 0 bases and J shed 8 bases, with 10 bases lying between them. Germline-derived CDR1 and CDR2 are MNHEY and SVGAGI. The CDR3 extends over 13 amino acids. The CDR3 sequence: CASSYSGDLEAFF. In DNA form, the CDR3 reads TGTGCCAGCAGTTACTCGGGGGATTTGGAAGCTTTCTTT.

The chain combines TRBV2 with TRBJ2-2; D is uncertain. V shed 4 bases and J shed 5 bases, with 8 bases lying between them. The CDR3 runs to 13 residues. Germline values: CDR1 SNHLY, CDR2 FYNNEI. The CDR3 coding sequence is TGTGCCAGCAGTGTTAAAGGTACCGGGGAGCTGTTTTTT. Protein: CASSVKGTGELFF. Together with reference TRBV2 and TRBJ2-2, the CDR3 gives the full variable domain: EPEVTQTPSHQVTQMGQEVILRCVPISNHLYFYWYRQILGQKVEFLVSFYNNEISEKSEIFDDQFSVERPDGSNFTLKIRSTKLEDSAMYFCASSVKGTGELFFGEGSRLTVL.

This clonotype turned up a few times. The CDR3 protein is CASSSPNGNNSPLHF. CDR3 nucleotide sequence: TGTGCCAGCAGTTCCCCGAATGGGAATAATTCACCCCTCCACTTT. The V call is TRBV12-3 or TRBV12-4, the J call TRBJ1-6; D unresolved. V dropped 4 bases and J dropped 5 bases, with 12 bases sitting between them. The CDR3 spans 15 residues.

This clonotype was seen more than once but under ten times. This chain uses TRBV24-1 with TRBJ2-3; 7 bases line up with TRBD2. There are 15 residues in the CDR3. Germline values: CDR1 KGHDR, CDR2 SFDVKD. The J segment lost 3 bases and the V segment lost 3 bases, leaving 5 bases of the junction unmatched. The DNA of the CDR3 is TGTGCCACCAGTGATCCGTTGGGGGGGACAGATACGCAGTATTTT. Encoded protein: CATSDPLGGTDTQYF.

A note on this clonotype: Germline and junction disagree at one end, which may indicate a read error. The chain uses TRBV2 and TRBJ1-1; perhaps TRBD1 as D (6 bases). This CDR3 contains 16 residues. Germline V CDR1 and CDR2: SNHLY, FYNNEI. The CDR3 spells CANSVYVAGAYAEAFF. In DNA, the CDR3 is TGTGCCAACAGTGTATATGTAGCGGGGGCTTACGCGGAAGCTTTCTTT.

This clonotype appeared a few times. The CDR3 bases are TGTGCCACCAGCAGCCGGGACAGGGGGACAGATACGCAGTATTTT. It specifies CATSSRDRGTDTQYF. The chain joins TRBV15 to TRBJ2-3; 11 bases align to TRBD1. Germline V CDR1 and CDR2: LNHNV, YYDKDF (reference sequence). V lost 3 bases to trimming and J lost 3 bases; unmatched junction nucleotides: 2. The CDR3 totals 15 residues.

The chain uses TRBV15 and TRBJ1-1; 9 bases match TRBD1. Germline V gives CDR1 LNHNV, CDR2 YYDKDF (reference sequence). CDR3 length equals 17 residues. V lost 6 bases and J lost 2; bases outside the gene matches: 13. The CDR3 loop reads CATRTQIRDRVNTEAFF. CDR3 in DNA: TGTGCCACCAGAACTCAGATCCGGGACAGGGTAAACACTGAAGCTTTCTTT.

This clonotype was seen a handful of times. The chain carries TRBV28 and TRBJ1-5; 10 positions agree with TRBD1. Germline CDR1 is MDHEN and CDR2 is SYDVKM. This CDR3 contains 15 residues. The V and J ends lost 5 bases and 6 bases, in that order; junction bases with no gene match: 7. The CDR3: CASSDRGRRIQPQHF. Here the CDR3 DNA reads TGTGCCAGCAGTGACAGGGGGCGCAGAATTCAGCCCCAGCATTTT.

This clonotype was detected a few times. In DNA, the CDR3 is TGTGCCACCAGTCGACAGGGGTTCGGGGAGCTGTTTTTT. Amino acid sequence: CATSRQGFGELFF. The V gene is TRBV24-1, the J gene TRBJ2-2, with TRBD1 matching 8 bases. After removal of 6 bases from V and 7 bases from J, the junction contained 3 bases not matched to a gene. Germline-derived CDR1 and CDR2 are KGHDR and SFDVKD. CDR3 length: 13 residues.

This clonotype was seen only a few times. The chain uses TRBV24-1 and TRBJ2-7, with D unresolved. The V gene's germline CDR1 is KGHDR and CDR2 SFDVKD. CDR3 length equals 13 residues. The germline V and J ends were trimmed by 3 bases and 2 bases, with 7 bases remaining between them. The CDR3 protein is CATSDASTYEQYF. As DNA, the CDR3 is TGTGCCACCAGTGATGCCTCAACCTACGAGCAGTACTTC.

The J gene is TRBJ1-3, the V gene TRBV7-9; D not certain. V lost 5 bases, J lost 4 bases, and 9 bases lay in between. Germline loops: CDR1 SEHNR, CDR2 FQNEAQ (reference sequence). The length of the CDR3 is 13 residues. The CDR3 is CASSPTEGNTIYF. CDR3 bases: TGTGCCAGCAGCCCCACCGAGGGAAACACCATATATTTT.

This clonotype was recorded a few times. V usage is TRBV25-1 and J usage is TRBJ2-6; D is undetermined. This CDR3 comprises 17 residues. Trimming took off 4 bases at V and 2 bases at J, with 15 bases between the two ends. Germline V gene lookup returns CDR1 MGHDK and CDR2 SYGVNS. CDR3 sequence (DNA): TGTGCCAGCAGTGCCCCTTGGGTCCGAACTGGGGCCAACGTCCTGACTTTC. Protein product: CASSAPWVRTGANVLTF.